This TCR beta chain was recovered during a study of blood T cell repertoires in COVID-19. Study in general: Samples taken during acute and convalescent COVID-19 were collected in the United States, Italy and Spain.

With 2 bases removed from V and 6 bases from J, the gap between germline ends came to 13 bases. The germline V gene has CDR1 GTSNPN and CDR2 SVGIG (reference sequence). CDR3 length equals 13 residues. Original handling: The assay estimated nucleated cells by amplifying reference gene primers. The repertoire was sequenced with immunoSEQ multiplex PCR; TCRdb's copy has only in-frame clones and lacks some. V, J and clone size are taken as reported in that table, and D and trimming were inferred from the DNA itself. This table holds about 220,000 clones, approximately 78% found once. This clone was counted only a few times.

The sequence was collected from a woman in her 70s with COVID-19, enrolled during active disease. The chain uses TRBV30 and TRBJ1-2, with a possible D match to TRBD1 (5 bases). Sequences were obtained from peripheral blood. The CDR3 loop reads CAWSKPGFDGYTF. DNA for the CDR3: TGTGCCTGGAGTAAACCAGGGTTCGATGGCTACACCTTC.